This T cell receptor (beta chain) was sequenced in a study of OX40 agonist ivuxolimab in advanced cancers. Regarding the study in general: The costimulatory receptor OX40 (CD134) was targeted by ivuxolimab, a fully human IgG2 agonistic monoclonal antibody. The paper describes the monotherapy dose-escalation part (N of about 52 patients) of the phase I trial of ivuxolimab. Among the roughly 50 dose-escalation patients, about 19 had hepatocellular carcinoma, 15 melanoma, 9 renal cell carcinoma and 9 head and neck cancer. Intravenous ivuxolimab was administered to patients every 2 weeks at six dose levels: 0.01, 0.1, 0.3, 1.5, 3 and 10 mg/kg. Three dose-escalation patients achieved partial responses, one with hepatocellular carcinoma and two with cutaneous melanoma. Peripheral TCRbeta sequencing was intended to test whether TCR sequence diversity was altered and clonal T-cell expansion was caused by ivuxolimab. In the dose-escalation cohort, 75% to 90% of patients were male, and the mean age was approximately 60 years with a range of roughly 20 to 85. Prior anti-PD-1, anti-PD-L1 or anti-CTLA-4 therapy was permitted, and checkpoint inhibitors had been received by about 37% of dose-escalation patients. General conclusions and limits of the study: Antigen specificity was not determined for the clonally expanded peripheral T cells. After ivuxolimab, expanded clones were on average more numerous among CD8+ T cells than among CD4+ T cells. Low levels of normalized T-cell clonal expansion were also seen in some patients who did not respond. In the 0.1-3.0 mg/kg groups, partial responders were among the patients with the lowest normalized peripheral clonal expansion, particularly in CD8+ T cells. At doses from 0.1 to 3.0 mg/kg, clonal expansion was seen in both CD4+ and CD8+ blood T cells between baseline and week 6.

Remarks on this clone: Its target antigen remains unknown. There are no base qualities to consult, and no much larger clone falls within one base.

For sequencing of the TCRbeta CDR3 region, genomic DNA was extracted from the sorted cells. The immunoSEQ Assay was used for sequencing of TCRbeta CDR3 regions. TCRdb holds this immuneACCESS table with in-frame rearrangements only. Some clones are missing; in checked studies, unresolved V genes explain under half, and the rest has no known cause. In this sample the table shows 65,000 to 80,000 clones, approximately 91% of which occur a single time. 0.55% to 0.8% of the sample comes from the top ten. Inclusive of the bounding cysteine and phenylalanine, the CDR3 is 18 residues long. Just the 54-base CDR3 DNA is kept, in frame starting at base 1. CDR1 KGHSH and CDR2 LQKENI were looked up in the germline V gene. V and J are trimmed by 3 bases and 0 bases, and the gene matches miss 12 bases of the junction. Patients with autoimmune disease history or receiving systemic immunosuppression were excluded from the trial. Peripheral blood for TCR sequencing was collected from all dose cohorts at baseline, on cycle 4 day 1, and on cycle 7 day 1. Samples came from an open-label, multicenter, first-in-human phase I dose-escalation trial of ivuxolimab. Adults with locally advanced or metastatic melanoma, renal cell carcinoma, hepatocellular carcinoma or head and neck squamous cell carcinoma were enrolled in the trial. Before TCR sequencing, CD4+ T cells and CD8+ T cells from peripheral blood were sorted into separate populations.

The clonotype originates from an adult with an advanced solid tumor such as melanoma, head and neck, liver or kidney cancer. The material sequenced was CD4+ or CD8+ T cells sorted from blood, taken in a trial of the OX40 agonist ivuxolimab. The rearranged chain carries TRBV18 and TRBJ2-3; the junction holds 7 bases that match TRBD2. The nucleotides are TGTGCCAGCTCACCTCTCCCTGGCGGGAGTCGAAGCACAGATACGCAGTATTTT. It encodes CASSPLPGGSRSTDTQYF.